The 20 T cell receptor beta chains below were found in one sample sequenced in a study of T cell clonotyping in hematopoietic cell transplantation. The data were produced by immunoSEQ multiplex PCR, yet TCRdb's version contains in-frame clones alone and is incomplete. The repertoire includes 9,000 to 10,000 clones, about 84% of them detected once, and 51% sits in the top ten. Specimen: PBMCs, collected at the time of graft-versus-host disease after allogeneic stem cell transplant. The receptors originated from a male patient aged 55 to 70 who had an allogeneic stem cell transplant from an unrelated donor, so the T cells may come from the graft donor. Some clones in this sample may be carry-over from other donors' samples.

This clone ranks as large. The chain links TRBV21-1 to TRBJ1-5. TRBV21-1 is classified as a pseudogene. The CDR3 totals 22 residues. The CDR3 loop is CASSKEWVRGEKIPGFNQPQHF. DNA of the CDR3: TGTGCCAGCAGCAAAGAATGGGTTCGGGGAGAGAAAATACCGGGCTTCAATCAGCCCCAGCATTTT.

The J gene is TRBJ1-3, the V gene TRBV5-1; D is ambiguous. From germline, CDR1 is SGHRS and CDR2 YFSETQ. This CDR3 region has 14 residues. The V end lost 6 bases, the J end lost 4 bases, and 14 bases lay between the germline ends. Written as DNA, the CDR3 is TGCGCCAGCACCACCACGCCAGGAGGAAACACCATATATTTT. Residues: CASTTTPGGNTIYF.

The rearrangement links TRBV7-8 to TRBJ1-2; D not certain. Trimming stripped 1 base from V and 4 bases from J, with 7 bases between. Per germline, CDR1 SGHVS and CDR2 FQNEAQ. The CDR3 totals 13 residues. In DNA form, the CDR3 reads TGTGCCAGCAGCTTAGGACCCAGCTATGGCTACACCTTC. Its protein is CASSLGPSYGYTF.

This clone appeared a few times. V gene TRBV7-9 combines with J gene TRBJ1-4; tentative D call: TRBD1 (5 bases). Looked up from germline, CDR1 is SEHNR and CDR2 is FQNEAQ (reference sequence). Trimming removed 5 bases at V and 2 bases at J, with 15 bases between. This CDR3 is built from 16 residues. CDR3 sequence: CASSKGPRGTNEKLFF. CDR3 in DNA: TGTGCCAGCAGCAAGGGACCGCGGGGCACTAATGAAAAACTGTTTTTT.

The genes are TRBV9 and TRBJ2-3, with D perhaps TRBD1 or TRBD2 (6 bases each). Germline CDR1 reads SGDLS; CDR2 reads YYNGEE. V lost 3 bases to trimming and J lost 4 bases, with 9 bases between them. The CDR3 runs 13 residues. This CDR3 reads CASSGGAADTQYF. In nucleotides, the CDR3 is TGTGCCAGCAGCGGGGGGGCCGCAGATACGCAGTATTTT.

The V gene is TRBV6-6, the J gene TRBJ1-6; a weak D match, TRBD1 (5 bases). Germline V gene lookup returns CDR1 MNHNY and CDR2 SVGAGI (reference sequence). Trimming cost V 9 bases and J 7 bases, with 13 bases left between them. The CDR3 is 13 residues long. The CDR3 reads CASIQGGNSPLHF. DNA of the CDR3: TGTGCCAGTATCCAGGGCGGGAATTCACCCCTCCACTTT.

This chain connects TRBV27 to TRBJ1-1; D perhaps matches TRBD1 (5 bases). The CDR3 totals 16 residues. V lost 6 bases and J lost 4, with 21 bases in between. CDR1 is MNHEY, CDR2 SMNVEV, per germline (reference sequence). This CDR3 reads CASRRSLLSRGTEAFF. In DNA form, the CDR3 reads TGTGCCAGCAGACGCTCCCTCCTTTCGAGGGGCACTGAAGCTTTCTTT.

This clone was recorded only once. The J gene is TRBJ1-4, the V gene TRBV6-6; TRBD1 might be the D (6 bases). Trimming removed 7 bases from V and 6 bases from J, with 12 bases in between. Per the germline V gene, CDR1 is MNHNY and CDR2 is SVGAGI (reference sequence). The CDR3 is made up of 13 amino acids. The CDR3 spells CASTGARYEKLFF. CDR3 in DNA: TGTGCCAGCACGGGGGCTCGGTATGAAAAACTGTTTTTT.

J is TRBJ2-7 and V is TRBV5-4; TRBD1 might be the D (6 bases). Germline loops: CDR1 SGHNT, CDR2 YYREEE (reference sequence). The CDR3 extends over 14 amino acids. Trimming left V 4 bases short and J 8 bases short, with 19 bases between. The CDR3 DNA follows: TGTGCCAGCAGCGCAGACCTTAACAGGGCCCAGCAGTACTTC. As protein: CASSADLNRAQQYF.

The gene calls are TRBV5-6 and TRBJ1-2; D remains unclear. Germline V gene data show CDR1 as SGHDT and CDR2 as YYEEEE. V lost 3 bases and J 8 bases, leaving 14 bases between the germline ends. The CDR3 runs 13 residues. CDR3 loop: CASSSGPGGGYTF. CDR3 nucleotide sequence: TGTGCCAGCAGCTCTGGACCGGGCGGCGGCTACACCTTC.

V is TRBV5-1 and J is TRBJ2-2; D might be TRBD1 (5 bases). The germline CDR1 and CDR2 sequences are SGHRS and YFSETQ. The CDR3 extends over 15 amino acids. Trimming shortened V by 0 bases and J by 4 bases, and 10 bases separated the two germline ends. The chain's CDR3 is CASSLAQVTTGELFF. The CDR3 bases are TGCGCCAGCAGCTTGGCACAGGTTACCACCGGGGAGCTGTTTTTT.

Here the CDR3 reads CASSRQGANQPQHF. CDR3 DNA sequence: TGTGCCAGCAGTAGACAGGGGGCTAATCAGCCCCAGCATTTT. The V and J genes are TRBV6-5 and TRBJ1-5; TRBD1 matches 10 bases. In germline, CDR1 is MNHEY, CDR2 SVGAGI. V was clipped by 5 bases and J by 4 bases; unmatched bases: 2. The CDR3 contains 14 residues.

In its sample, this clone was seen once. The chain combines TRBV27 with TRBJ1-2, with 8 bases matching TRBD1. The V segment lost 3 bases and the J segment 8 bases; nucleotides outside the gene matches: 8. CDR1 and CDR2 (germline): MNHEY, SMNVEV (reference sequence). There are 14 residues in the CDR3. This CDR3 is CASSFSGQGEGYTF. DNA for the CDR3: TGTGCCAGCAGTTTTTCCGGACAGGGAGAGGGCTACACCTTC.

The count of this clone is one. The gene calls are TRBV7-2 and TRBJ2-3; 11 nucleotides match TRBD2. V gave up 4 bases and J gave up 4 bases; unmatched junction bases: 7. CDR3 length equals 16 residues. The germline V gene encodes CDR1 SGHTA and CDR2 FQGNSA. The CDR3: CASSSRLAGTSDTQYF. CDR3 in DNA: TGTGCCAGCAGCTCTCGACTAGCGGGGACATCAGATACGCAGTATTTT.

By sample fraction, this clone is large. The chain is built from TRBV4-3 and TRBJ1-4, with 7 bases aligning to TRBD1. Germline V lookup: CDR1 LGHNA, CDR2 YSLEER. With 2 bases clipped from V and 1 base from J, the junction kept 4 bases outside the gene matches. The CDR3 is 16 residues long. The DNA for the CDR3 is TGCGCCAGCAGCCAAAGCAGGGGGGTAACTAATGAAAAACTGTTTTTT. It is translated as CASSQSRGVTNEKLFF.

This clone was detected only a few times. The chain joins TRBV6-5 to TRBJ2-7, with a tentative D call TRBD1 (6 bases). Per the germline V gene, CDR1 is MNHEY and CDR2 is SVGAGI. V was pared by 6 bases and J by 5 bases, with 17 bases between. The CDR3 is 14 residues long. The chain's CDR3 is CASSRSRGMHEQYF. The CDR3 DNA is TGTGCCAGCAGCCGCAGCAGGGGTATGCACGAGCAGTACTTC.

The chain recombines TRBV10-2 with TRBJ1-1; possible D gene TRBD1, 6 bases. V lost 11 bases, J lost 1 base, and 11 bases lay in between. This CDR3 spans 12 amino acids. The germline V gene encodes CDR1 WSHSY and CDR2 SAAADI. Here the CDR3 reads CAVGGRNTEAFF. The CDR3 DNA is TGCGCCGTTGGGGGGCGGAACACTGAAGCTTTCTTT.

Only one count was recorded for this clone. CDR3 DNA sequence: TGTGCCAGCAGCTTCCCCTTAGCGGGCTTGAACACCGGGGAGCTGTTTTTT. As protein: CASSFPLAGLNTGELFF. This rearrangement joins TRBV5-8 to TRBJ2-2; 7 positions match TRBD2. The germline V gene encodes CDR1 SGHTS and CDR2 YDEGEE. The CDR3 is made up of 17 amino acids. The J segment lost 1 base and the V segment lost 2 bases, leaving 8 bases of the junction unmatched.

The J gene is TRBJ2-3, the V gene TRBV2, with 7 bases aligning to TRBD1. V was pared by 6 bases and J by 1 base, with 7 bases of the junction left unmatched. Germline V CDR1 and CDR2: SNHLY, FYNNEI. The CDR3 sequence is 15 residues long. CDR3 DNA: TGTGCCAGCAGCAACAGGGGTGGGGGCACAGATACGCAGTATTTT. It specifies CASSNRGGGTDTQYF.

The chain employs TRBV25-1 and TRBJ2-3; D may be TRBD1 or TRBD2 (5 bases each). Per the germline V gene, CDR1 is MGHDK and CDR2 is SYGVNS. V lost 5 bases and J 3 bases, leaving 12 bases between the germline ends. The CDR3 sequence is 14 residues long. This CDR3 is CASSPGAGTDTQYF. For the CDR3, the DNA is TGTGCCAGCAGTCCCGGGGCCGGTACAGATACGCAGTATTTT.